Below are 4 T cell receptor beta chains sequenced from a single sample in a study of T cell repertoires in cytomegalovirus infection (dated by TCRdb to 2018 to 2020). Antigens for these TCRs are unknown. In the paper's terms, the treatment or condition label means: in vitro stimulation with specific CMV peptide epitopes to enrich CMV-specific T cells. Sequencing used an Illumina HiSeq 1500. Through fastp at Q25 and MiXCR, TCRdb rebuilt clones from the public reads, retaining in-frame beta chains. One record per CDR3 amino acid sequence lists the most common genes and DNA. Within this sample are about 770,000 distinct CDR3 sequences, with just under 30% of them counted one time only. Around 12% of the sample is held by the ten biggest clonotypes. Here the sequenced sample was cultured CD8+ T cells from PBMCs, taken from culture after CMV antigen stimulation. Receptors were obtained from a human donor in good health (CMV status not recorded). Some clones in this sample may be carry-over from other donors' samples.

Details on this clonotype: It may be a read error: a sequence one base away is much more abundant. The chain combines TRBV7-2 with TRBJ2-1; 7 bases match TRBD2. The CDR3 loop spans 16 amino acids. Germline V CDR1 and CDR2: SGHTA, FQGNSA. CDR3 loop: CASSTGEGYQPSEPFF. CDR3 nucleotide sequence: TGTGCCAGCAGCACGGGGGAGGGTTACCAGCCCTCTGAGCCGTTCTTC.

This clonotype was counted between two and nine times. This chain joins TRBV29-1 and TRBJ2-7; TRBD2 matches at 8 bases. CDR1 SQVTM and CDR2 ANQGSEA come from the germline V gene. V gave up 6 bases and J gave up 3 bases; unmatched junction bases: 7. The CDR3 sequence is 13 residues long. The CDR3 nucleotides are TGCAGCGTAAATAGCGGGGAAAACTACGAGCAGTACTTC. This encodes CSVNSGENYEQYF.

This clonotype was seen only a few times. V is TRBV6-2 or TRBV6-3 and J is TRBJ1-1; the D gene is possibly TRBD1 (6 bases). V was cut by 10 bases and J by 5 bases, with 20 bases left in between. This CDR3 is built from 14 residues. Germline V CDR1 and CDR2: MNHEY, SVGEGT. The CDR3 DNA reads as TGTGCCACCGGGGAACAGGGCTTTTGGACTGAAGCTTTCTTT. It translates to CATGEQGFWTEAFF.

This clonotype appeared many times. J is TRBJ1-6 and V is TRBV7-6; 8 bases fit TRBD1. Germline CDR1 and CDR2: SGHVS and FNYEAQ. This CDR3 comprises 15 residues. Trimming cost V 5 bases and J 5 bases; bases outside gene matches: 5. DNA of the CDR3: TGTGCCAGCAGCCCTACAGGGGGGGATAATTCACCCCTCCACTTT. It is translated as CASSPTGGDNSPLHF.